The clone carrying this T cell receptor beta chain was seen only once. The data were obtained in a study of control samples from healthy donors and cancer patients. Germline V gene sequence: CDR1 SNHLY, CDR2 FYNNEI. Trimming shortened V by 7 bases and J by 0 bases, and 12 bases separated the two germline ends. The CDR3 length is 15 residues. Generated by immunoSEQ multiplex PCR, the TCRdb table keeps only in-frame clones and is missing some. The data hold about 39,000 clones, with roughly 85% observed a single time. The V and J genes are TRBV2 and TRBJ2-2; possibly TRBD1 for D (6 bases). This TCR was sampled from a man between 60 and 70 years old in good health. Sequencing was performed on blood. The CDR3: CASKSQGSNTGELFF. DNA for the CDR3: TGTGCCAGCAAATCTCAGGGGTCGAACACCGGGGAGCTGTTTTTT.